Following are 29 T cell receptor beta chains from one sample sequenced in a study of siplizumab effects on memory and regulatory T cells. Using immunoSEQ multiplex PCR, the repertoire was profiled, and TCRdb retains in-frame clones only, with some absent. Seen here are 100,000 to 120,000 clones, approximately 92% observed once, and the top ten hold about 1.5%. Input material: CD4+ T cells sorted from blood. The receptors shown here come from a human donor in good health.

The chain uses TRBV6-5 and TRBJ1-2; possible D gene TRBD1, 5 bases. Trimming cost V 8 bases and J 4 bases, with 5 bases left between them. The CDR3 has 10 amino acids. Germline V gene data show CDR1 as MNHEY and CDR2 as SVGAGI. CDR3 sequence reads: CASGAYGYTF. Written as DNA, the CDR3 is TGTGCCAGCGGGGCCTATGGCTACACCTTC.

The chain carries TRBV18 and TRBJ1-2; D is ambiguous. This CDR3 has 14 amino acids. The germline gives CDR1 KGHSH, CDR2 LQKENI. Trimming stripped 4 bases from V and 2 bases from J, with 11 bases between. The CDR3 DNA follows: TGTGCCAGCTCACTGATCGACACGAACTATGGCTACACCTTC. Translation gives CASSLIDTNYGYTF.

The chain has TRBV7-8 and TRBJ2-7; D remains unclear. Germline values: CDR1 SGHVS, CDR2 FQNEAQ. This CDR3 contains 12 residues. V was clipped by 2 bases and J by 6 bases, with 8 bases between them. CDR3 coding DNA: TGTGCCAGCAGCTTACCTATCGGCGAGCAGTACTTC. This gives the protein CASSLPIGEQYF. Full variable domain (outside the CDR3, taken from reference TRBV7-8 and TRBJ2-7): GAGVSQSPRYKVAKRGQDVALRCDPISGHVSLFWYQQALGQGPEFLTYFQNEAQLDKSGLPSDRFFAERPEGSVSTLKIQRTQQEDSAVYLCASSLPIGEQYFGPGTRLTVT.

The chain has TRBV6-5 and TRBJ2-3; 10 bases are shared with TRBD2. CDR3 length equals 15 residues. Germline-derived CDR1 and CDR2 are MNHEY and SVGAGI. With 6 bases clipped from V and 1 base from J, the junction kept 4 bases outside the gene matches. CDR3 sequence: CASRASGSGTDTQYF. In DNA form, the CDR3 reads TGTGCCAGCAGGGCTAGCGGGAGCGGCACAGATACGCAGTATTTT.

This rearrangement joins TRBV9 to TRBJ1-1; TRBD1 agrees at 7 bases. The CDR3 length is 14 residues. The junction had 6 bases not matched to a gene; V was cut back by 3 bases and J by 4 bases. The germline gives CDR1 SGDLS, CDR2 YYNGEE. The CDR3 nucleotides read TGTGCCAGCAGCGGCCCAGGGGGTATCACTGAAGCTTTCTTT. It codes for CASSGPGGITEAFF.

The CDR3 here is CASSYSVGLEISPLHF. DNA for the CDR3: TGTGCCAGCAGTTACTCGGTGGGCTTGGAGATTTCACCCCTCCACTTT. The chain uses TRBV6-5 and TRBJ1-6; D not resolved. Germline V gene data show CDR1 as MNHEY and CDR2 as SVGAGI. The V gene lost 0 bases and the J gene lost 9 bases, with 15 bases spanning the gap. This CDR3 comprises 16 residues.

The chain combines TRBV10-3 with TRBJ2-7; D is unclear. V shed 10 bases and J shed 6 bases, with 16 bases lying between them. The germline gives CDR1 ENHRY, CDR2 SYGVKD. This CDR3 has 12 amino acids. The CDR3 region has the DNA TGTGCCAGCCACTACGGGTCTGGCGAGCAGTACTTC. It codes for CASHYGSGEQYF.

The V call is TRBV9, the J call TRBJ2-7, with D perhaps TRBD1 (6 bases). With 0 bases removed from V and 6 bases from J, the gap between germline ends came to 16 bases. CDR3 length equals 15 residues. Germline V gene sequence: CDR1 SGDLS, CDR2 YYNGEE. For the CDR3, the DNA is TGTGCCAGCAGCGTAGAAGTCAGGGGACGGGGCGAGCAGTACTTC. It codes for CASSVEVRGRGEQYF.

This chain uses TRBV29-1 with TRBJ1-5, with no clear D. With 4 bases removed from V and 2 bases from J, the gap between germline ends came to 6 bases. From germline, CDR1 is SQVTM and CDR2 ANQGSEA. The CDR3 runs to 12 residues. Here the CDR3 DNA reads TGCAGCGTTGCCGAGGGCAATCAGCCCCAGCATTTT. Its translation is CSVAEGNQPQHF.

The chain couples TRBV28 to TRBJ1-5; D possibly corresponds to TRBD1 (5 bases). The CDR3 loop spans 16 amino acids. Between the trimmed V and J ends, which lost 3 bases and 0 bases, there was a span of 12 bases. Germline CDR1 and CDR2: MDHEN and SYDVKM. The CDR3 loop reads CASSFSGRDSNQPQHF. CDR3 coding DNA: TGTGCCAGCAGTTTTTCAGGGAGGGATAGCAATCAGCCCCAGCATTTT. The variable domain in full, completed from reference TRBV28 and TRBJ1-5, reads DVKVTQSSRYLVKRTGEKVFLECVQDMDHENMFWYRQDPGLGLRLIYFSYDVKMKEKGDIPEGYSVSREKKERFSLILESASTNQTSMYLCASSFSGRDSNQPQHFGDGTRLSIL.

The chain links TRBV7-9 to TRBJ1-4, with D unresolved. V dropped 1 base and J dropped 8 bases, with 5 bases sitting between them. Per the germline V gene, CDR1 is SEHNR and CDR2 is FQNEAQ (reference sequence). The CDR3 covers 12 residues. DNA for the CDR3: TGTGCCAGCAGCTTAGATGGGGAAAAACTGTTTTTT. Translating gives CASSLDGEKLFF.

The rearrangement joins TRBV2 to TRBJ2-7, with no clear D. The CDR3 covers 15 residues. Germline loops: CDR1 SNHLY, CDR2 FYNNEI. The V end was cut by 3 bases, the J end by 6 bases, with 18 bases between. CDR3 amino acids: CASSDGSLSPLEQYF. CDR3 sequence (DNA): TGTGCCAGCAGTGACGGTTCTCTATCACCCCTCGAGCAGTACTTC.

This clone was picked up one time. The chain uses TRBV14 and TRBJ1-1; 8 nucleotides match TRBD1. The CDR3 has 13 amino acids. The J segment lost 11 bases and the V segment lost 1 base, leaving 6 bases of the junction unmatched. The germline gives CDR1 SGHDN, CDR2 FVKESK. The CDR3 bases are TGTGCCAGCAGCCAAGCGAGGACAGGGAGGGCTTTCTTT. Translating gives CASSQARTGRAFF.

This sequence joins TRBV7-2 and TRBJ2-1; 8 bases are a match to TRBD1. The J segment lost 2 bases and the V segment lost 1 base, leaving 1 base of the junction unmatched. This CDR3 contains 15 residues. Germline V gene sequence: CDR1 SGHTA, CDR2 FQGNSA. CDR3: CASSLEDRAYNEQFF. The CDR3 region has the DNA TGTGCCAGCAGCTTAGAGGACAGGGCCTACAATGAGCAGTTCTTC. Combining the CDR3 with reference TRBV7-2 and TRBJ2-1 gives the whole variable domain GAGVSQSPSNKVTEKGKDVELRCDPISGHTALYWYRQSLGQGLEFLIYFQGNSAPDKSGLPSDRFSAERTGGSVSTLTIQRTQQEDSAVYLCASSLEDRAYNEQFFGPGTRLTVL.

In regard to this clone: Relative to the germline gene, one junction end is altered; a read error may explain this. V gene TRBV5-8 combines with J gene TRBJ2-4; 8 bases line up with TRBD1. CDR1 is SGHTS and CDR2 is YDEGEE in the germline V gene. There are 11 residues in the CDR3. DNA of the CDR3: TGTGCCAGCAGCCGTAGGGGACAGGCAGTCTTC. This codes for CASSRRGQAVF.

The V call is TRBV5-1, the J call TRBJ2-5; D could derive from TRBD1 or TRBD2 (5 bases each). This CDR3 has 14 amino acids. The V end was cut by 2 bases, the J end by 4 bases, with 12 bases between. Germline V gives CDR1 SGHRS, CDR2 YFSETQ. CDR3 region: CASSFRAGVETQYF. In nucleotides, the CDR3 is TGCGCCAGCAGCTTCAGGGCGGGCGTAGAGACCCAGTACTTC. The whole variable domain, remainder taken from reference TRBV5-1 and TRBJ2-5, is KAGVTQTPRYLIKTRGQQVTLSCSPISGHRSVSWYQQTPGQGLQFLFEYFSETQRNKGNFPGRFSGRQFSNSRSEMNVSTLELGDSALYLCASSFRAGVETQYFGPGTRLLVL.

V usage is TRBV19 and J usage is TRBJ2-3, with D possibly TRBD2 on 6 matching bases. The CDR3 sequence is 15 residues long. The V end lost 5 bases, the J end lost 4 bases, and 16 bases lay between the germline ends. Germline V gene data show CDR1 as LNHDA and CDR2 as SQIVND (reference sequence). The CDR3 sequence is CASSSLTREADTQYF. The DNA of the CDR3 is TGTGCCAGTAGTTCCCTGACTAGAGAGGCAGATACGCAGTATTTT.

This clone was seen only once. The V and J genes are TRBV19 and TRBJ2-7; TRBD1 is a possible D gene (6 bases). Trimming cost V 2 bases and J 1 base, with 9 bases left between them. The CDR3 extends over 14 amino acids. Per the germline V gene, CDR1 is LNHDA and CDR2 is SQIVND (reference sequence). The DNA for the CDR3 is TGTGCCAGTAGTATACCAGGGGTTTCCTACGAGCAGTACTTC. Protein: CASSIPGVSYEQYF.

This chain uses TRBV5-1 with TRBJ1-2, with D possibly being TRBD1 (5 bases). V was clipped by 10 bases and J by 6 bases, with 19 bases between them. CDR1 is SGHRS, CDR2 YFSETQ, per germline. The CDR3 covers 13 residues. This CDR3 reads CACAPGSEDGYTF. CDR3 bases: TGCGCCTGCGCTCCAGGGAGTGAGGATGGCTACACCTTC.

This clone was picked up one time. The CDR3 loop is CASSEGLAVAYEQYF. Written as DNA, the CDR3 is TGTGCCAGTAGCGAGGGACTAGCGGTAGCCTACGAGCAGTACTTC. The chain couples TRBV19 to TRBJ2-7; 11 positions agree with TRBD2. Germline CDR1 is LNHDA and CDR2 is SQIVND (reference sequence). Trimming took 6 bases from V and 2 from J; bases not matched to a gene: 6. CDR3 length: 15 residues.

V usage is TRBV2 and J usage is TRBJ2-5, with TRBD1 matching over 7 bases. The germline V gene encodes CDR1 SNHLY and CDR2 FYNNEI. CDR3 length equals 15 residues. J gave up 0 bases and V 5 bases, and 6 bases lay outside the gene matches. The CDR3: CASSSGTVYQETQYF. The CDR3 DNA is TGTGCCAGCAGTTCGGGGACAGTGTACCAAGAGACCCAGTACTTC.

The CDR3: CASSWRTSGGYGTYNEQFF. The CDR3 region has the DNA TGCGCCAGCAGCTGGAGGACTAGCGGGGGCTATGGGACCTACAATGAGCAGTTCTTC. This rearrangement joins TRBV5-1 to TRBJ2-1, with TRBD2 identical over 13 bases. This CDR3 is 19 amino acids long. V trimming: 3 bases; J trimming: 2 bases; junction bases outside the gene matches: 11. The germline CDR1 and CDR2 sequences are SGHRS and YFSETQ. The variable domain in full, with the rest retrieved from reference TRBV5-1 and TRBJ2-1, is KAGVTQTPRYLIKTRGQQVTLSCSPISGHRSVSWYQQTPGQGLQFLFEYFSETQRNKGNFPGRFSGRQFSNSRSEMNVSTLELGDSALYLCASSWRTSGGYGTYNEQFFGPGTRLTVL.

This chain joins TRBV6-1 and TRBJ2-1, with 9 bases lining up with TRBD1. The length of the CDR3 is 15 residues. Germline trimming cut 4 bases from V and 2 bases from J; bases unmatched to any gene: 3. Per the germline V gene, CDR1 is MNHNS and CDR2 is SASEGT. The CDR3 loop reads CASSAGQGPYNEQFF. As DNA, the CDR3 is TGTGCCAGCAGTGCGGGACAGGGACCCTACAATGAGCAGTTCTTC.

The chain carries TRBV7-9 and TRBJ2-7, with D possibly being TRBD2 (5 bases). The germline V gene encodes CDR1 SEHNR and CDR2 FQNEAQ (reference sequence). Trimming took 0 bases from V and 2 from J, leaving 8 bases between them. The CDR3 has 14 amino acids. Written as DNA, the CDR3 is TGTGCCAGCAGCTTAGCTGTCGGGACCTACGAGCAGTACTTC. Translation gives CASSLAVGTYEQYF.

The rearrangement uses TRBV28 and TRBJ2-3, with D uncertain. The CDR3 covers 14 residues. Trimming took off 3 bases at V and 6 bases at J, with 13 bases between the two ends. From germline, CDR1 is MDHEN and CDR2 SYDVKM. The DNA of the CDR3 is TGTGCCAGCAGTTTTGGTCCCCTGAGGGATACGCAGTATTTT. Its translation: CASSFGPLRDTQYF.

V and J are TRBV19 and TRBJ1-5; D is unresolved. CDR3 length: 13 amino acids. Germline assignment: CDR1 LNHDA and CDR2 SQIVND (reference sequence). Trimming shortened V by 5 bases and J by 2 bases, and 7 bases separated the two germline ends. Here the CDR3 reads CASSRGRNQPQHF. CDR3 coding DNA: TGTGCCAGTAGTCGAGGACGCAATCAGCCCCAGCATTTT.

The gene calls are TRBV30 and TRBJ2-5; D gene uncertain. Germline CDR1 reads GTSNPN; CDR2 reads SVGIG (reference sequence). CDR3 length equals 13 residues. Trimming removed 0 bases at V and 1 base at J, with 6 bases between. This CDR3 reads CAWSVGSQETQYF. The DNA of the CDR3 is TGTGCCTGGAGTGTGGGGTCCCAAGAGACCCAGTACTTC.

The chain employs TRBV29-1 and TRBJ2-1, with D tentatively TRBD1 (5 bases). This CDR3 is 14 amino acids long. Germline values: CDR1 SQVTM, CDR2 ANQGSEA. V was shortened by 8 bases and J by 1 base, with 15 bases between the two germline ends. Here the CDR3 reads CSFWTPTSYNEQFF. DNA for the CDR3: TGCAGCTTTTGGACACCAACTTCCTACAATGAGCAGTTCTTC.

The V call is TRBV2, the J call TRBJ1-5; 7 nucleotides match TRBD1. Germline trimming cut 4 bases from V and 2 bases from J; bases unmatched to any gene: 2. The CDR3 extends over 14 amino acids. Germline V gives CDR1 SNHLY, CDR2 FYNNEI. The chain's CDR3 is CASSVTGGNQPQHF. CDR3 bases: TGTGCCAGCAGTGTAACAGGGGGCAATCAGCCCCAGCATTTT. Full variable domain (missing parts from reference TRBV2 and TRBJ1-5): EPEVTQTPSHQVTQMGQEVILRCVPISNHLYFYWYRQILGQKVEFLVSFYNNEISEKSEIFDDQFSVERPDGSNFTLKIRSTKLEDSAMYFCASSVTGGNQPQHFGDGTRLSIL.